This T cell receptor beta chain was documented in a study of OX40 agonist ivuxolimab in advanced cancers. V shed 1 base and J 6 bases; nucleotides not matched to a gene: 8. This CDR3 has 15 residues. CDR1 and CDR2 from the germline V gene are SGHVS and FNYEAQ. Profiling relied on immunoSEQ multiplex PCR, and the TCRdb table lists in-frame clones only, not all of them. The table shows roughly 34,000 clones, with roughly 90% occurring only once. This clone was observed a few times. The antigen is not known. General study points: Both CD4+ and CD8+ T cell populations in blood had undergone clonal expansion by week 6 at 0.1 to 3.0 mg/kg. CD8+ T cells (on average) carried more expanded clones than CD4+ T cells.

This receptor was obtained from an adult with an advanced solid tumor such as melanoma, head and neck, liver or kidney cancer. The source material was CD4+ or CD8+ T cells sorted from blood, sampled in a trial of the OX40 agonist ivuxolimab. The V gene is TRBV7-6, the J gene TRBJ1-2, with 7 bases lining up with TRBD1. The CDR3 DNA sequence: TGTGCCAGCAGCTTAGAGCGCACAGGGGTAAATGGCTACACCTTC. It codes for CASSLERTGVNGYTF.